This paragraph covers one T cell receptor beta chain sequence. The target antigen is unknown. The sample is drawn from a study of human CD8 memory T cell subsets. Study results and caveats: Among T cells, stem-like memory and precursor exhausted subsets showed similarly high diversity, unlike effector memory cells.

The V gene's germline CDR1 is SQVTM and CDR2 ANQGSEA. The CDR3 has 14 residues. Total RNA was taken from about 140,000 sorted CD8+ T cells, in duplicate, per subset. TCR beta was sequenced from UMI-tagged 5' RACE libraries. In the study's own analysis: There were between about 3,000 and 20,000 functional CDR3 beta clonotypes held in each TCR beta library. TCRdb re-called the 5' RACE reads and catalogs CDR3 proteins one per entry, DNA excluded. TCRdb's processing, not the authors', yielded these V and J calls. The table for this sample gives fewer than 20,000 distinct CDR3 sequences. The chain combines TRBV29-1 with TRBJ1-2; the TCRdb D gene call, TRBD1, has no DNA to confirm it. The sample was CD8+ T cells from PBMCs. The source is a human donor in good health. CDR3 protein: CSATRDRGNYGYTF.